The 25 T cell receptor beta chains below were found in one sample sequenced in a study of neurological immune-mediated disorders. TCRdb reprocessed the 5' RACE reads via MiXCR and lists one record per CDR3 protein. This table has more than 50,000 distinct CDR3 sequences, nearly 25% appearing once. Stated time point: technical triplicate 2. The sample taken for sequencing was PBMCs. These receptors all stem from a man aged 60 to 69 with HTLV-1-associated myelopathy (HAM/TSP).

At least ten counts were recorded for this clonotype. J is TRBJ2-7 and V is TRBV5-1; tentatively, D is TRBD1 (5 bases). Trimming stripped 4 bases from V and 7 bases from J, with 27 bases between. The CDR3 runs to 17 residues. Germline V gene sequence: CDR1 SGHRS, CDR2 YFSETQ. CDR3 region: CASSPYPGQGILREQYF. As DNA, the CDR3 is TGCGCCAGCAGCCCTTATCCCGGGCAGGGAATCCTGAGGGAGCAGTACTTC.

The table lists this clonotype with many counts. The chain is built from TRBV5-1 and TRBJ2-7; D could derive from TRBD1 or TRBD2 (6 bases each). The CDR3 loop spans 14 amino acids. In germline, CDR1 is SGHRS, CDR2 YFSETQ. V gave up 7 bases and J gave up 0 bases, with 14 bases separating them. The CDR3: CASGTGGSSYEQYF. DNA of the CDR3: TGCGCCAGCGGCACCGGGGGCAGCTCCTACGAGCAGTACTTC.

The sample holds many counts of this clonotype. The gene calls are TRBV5-1 and TRBJ2-2; D gene uncertain. The ends were cut back, 0 bases at V and 0 bases at J, with 12 bases in the middle. The germline gives CDR1 SGHRS, CDR2 YFSETQ. This CDR3 comprises 17 residues. CDR3 region: CASSLVGSIANTGELFF. The CDR3 DNA reads TGCGCCAGCAGCTTGGTGGGGTCCATCGCGAACACCGGGGAGCTGTTTTTT.

The chain is built from TRBV20-1 and TRBJ2-5; D ambiguous. The germline V and J ends were trimmed by 6 bases and 0 bases, with 17 bases remaining between them. The CDR3 spans 15 residues. Germline CDR1 and CDR2: DFQATT and SNEGSKA (reference sequence). Here the CDR3 DNA reads TGCAGTGCCAGGTCCGCGAAAGGGCACCAAGAGACCCAGTACTTC. Translating gives CSARSAKGHQETQYF.

J is TRBJ2-7 and V is TRBV28; D is undetermined. This CDR3 has 15 residues. Germline loops: CDR1 MDHEN, CDR2 SYDVKM. Trimming removed 5 bases from V and 5 bases from J, with 19 bases in between. This CDR3 is CASSAPFETPHEQYF. CDR3 nucleotides: TGTGCCAGCAGTGCCCCTTTCGAGACCCCCCACGAGCAGTACTTC.

This clonotype was counted at least ten times. The chain recombines TRBV20-1 with TRBJ2-7, with 8 bases identical to TRBD2. The CDR3 has 14 amino acids. Losses at the gene ends were 6 bases for V and 5 bases for J; bases not matched to a gene: 12. Germline CDR1 is DFQATT and CDR2 is SNEGSKA (reference sequence). The CDR3 nucleotides are TGCAGTGCAAGGCCAAGCGGGAGAAGCCACGAGCAGTACTTC. Amino acid sequence: CSARPSGRSHEQYF.

This clonotype was recorded many times. The rearrangement joins TRBV20-1 to TRBJ2-7; 7 bases map to TRBD2. Germline values: CDR1 DFQATT, CDR2 SNEGSKA (reference sequence). Trimming removed 3 bases from V and 0 bases from J; junction bases left unmatched: 5. CDR3 size: 14 residues. The CDR3 region is CSASVGGSSYEQYF. The CDR3 nucleotides read TGCAGTGCTAGCGTTGGCGGGAGCTCCTACGAGCAGTACTTC.

This clonotype came up many times. The chain recombines TRBV20-1 with TRBJ1-2, with a possible D match to TRBD1 (6 bases). Deletions cut 5 bases from V and 8 bases from J, with 24 bases between. The germline V gene encodes CDR1 DFQATT and CDR2 SNEGSKA (reference sequence). The CDR3 is made up of 15 amino acids. This CDR3 reads CSARGATTATGGYTF. The CDR3 DNA follows: TGCAGTGCTCGGGGAGCCACGACGGCTACAGGGGGCTACACCTTC.

This clonotype was seen a handful of times. The chain carries TRBV27 and TRBJ2-1; TRBD1 matches at 8 bases. The germline V gene has CDR1 MNHEY and CDR2 SMNVEV (reference sequence). This CDR3 has 15 amino acids. V gave up 8 bases and J gave up 9 bases; unmatched junction bases: 15. The CDR3 bases are TGTGCCAGCCGGCTTGAATGGACAGGGTTTAGTGAGCAGTTCTTC. It translates to CASRLEWTGFSEQFF.

V is TRBV20-1 and J is TRBJ2-1; D not certain. Trimming cost V 4 bases and J 9 bases, with 10 bases left between them. Per germline, CDR1 DFQATT and CDR2 SNEGSKA (reference sequence). CDR3 size: 11 residues. DNA of the CDR3: TGCAGTGCTATAAAAACGGTTGAGCAGTTCTTC. It encodes CSAIKTVEQFF.

The chain has TRBV12-5 and TRBJ2-2; D is undetermined. Trimming removed 6 bases from V and 4 bases from J, with 9 bases in between. The CDR3 runs 13 residues. Germline values: CDR1 LGHNT, CDR2 FRNRAP. The CDR3 DNA reads TGTGCTAGTGGCCGAGGTGGCACCGGGGAGCTGTTTTTT. Its protein product is CASGRGGTGELFF.

This clonotype was picked up many times. The chain joins TRBV6-5 to TRBJ1-2; D call uncertain. The CDR3 is 14 residues long. CDR1 is MNHEY and CDR2 is SVGAGI in the germline V gene. V lost 7 bases and J lost 5, with 17 bases in between. For the CDR3, the DNA is TGTGCCAGCACAAGGACGGGTTTCGGGTATGGCTACACCTTC. This gives the protein CASTRTGFGYGYTF.

This clonotype was observed at least ten times. V is TRBV5-1 and J is TRBJ1-1; 9 bases are shared with TRBD1. Germline CDR1 reads SGHRS; CDR2 reads YFSETQ. The CDR3 covers 15 residues. V lost 0 bases to trimming and J lost 11 bases; unmatched junction nucleotides: 11. CDR3 region: CASSLGSWGQGFAFF. As DNA, the CDR3 is TGCGCCAGCAGCTTGGGATCTTGGGGACAGGGTTTCGCTTTCTTT.

In this sample, this clonotype turned up a few times. This chain joins TRBV18 and TRBJ2-1, with 10 bases aligning to TRBD2. CDR3 length: 18 amino acids. The germline CDR1 and CDR2 sequences are KGHSH and LQKENI. The trim removed 4 bases at V and 4 bases at J, leaving 13 bases unmatched. The CDR3 nucleotides are TGTGCCAGCTCACAACAAAAGTCTAGCGGGAGCTTGTACAATGAGCAGTTCTTC. Its protein product is CASSQQKSSGSLYNEQFF.

J is TRBJ1-1 and V is TRBV5-1; D not resolved. Germline-derived CDR1 and CDR2 are SGHRS and YFSETQ. This CDR3 spans 13 amino acids. V was cut by 0 bases and J by 5 bases, with 8 bases left in between. The CDR3 DNA sequence: TGCGCCAGCAGCTTGGGGGGTAGGACTGAAGCTTTCTTT. Its translation is CASSLGGRTEAFF.

This clonotype was counted ten times or more. The chain employs TRBV6-6 and TRBJ1-2; possibly TRBD1 for D (5 bases). With 6 bases removed from V and 4 bases from J, the gap between germline ends came to 12 bases. The CDR3 has 13 amino acids. Looked up from germline, CDR1 is MNHNY and CDR2 is SVGAGI (reference sequence). In DNA form, the CDR3 reads TGTGCCAGCAGGCGGGGCTACATCTATGGCTACACCTTC. Translation: CASRRGYIYGYTF.

This clonotype was detected many times. The rearrangement joins TRBV5-1 to TRBJ2-7, with D tentatively TRBD1 (6 bases). V was pared by 1 base and J by 1 base, with 21 bases between. The CDR3 sequence is 18 residues long. In germline, CDR1 is SGHRS, CDR2 YFSETQ. The CDR3 region has the DNA TGCGCCAGCAGCTTGTTGGTAGGGGGTCCGTCGGAGTCCTACGAGCAGTACTTC. The encoded protein is CASSLLVGGPSESYEQYF.

The chain combines TRBV4-1 with TRBJ2-1; D remains ambiguous. Per germline, CDR1 MGHRA and CDR2 YSYEKL. The CDR3 length is 17 residues. Trimming stripped 1 base from V and 0 bases from J, with 13 bases between. CDR3 DNA: TGCGCCAGCAGCCAAGGCCCTGCACCGAGCTCCTACAATGAGCAGTTCTTC. Encoded protein: CASSQGPAPSSYNEQFF.

This clonotype was detected ten times or more. DNA for the CDR3: TGCGCCAGCAGCTTATCGGGGCCCAGCCTCGAGCAGTACTTC. It specifies CASSLSGPSLEQYF. The rearrangement joins TRBV5-1 to TRBJ2-7; D possibly matches TRBD1 or TRBD2 (5 bases each). Trimming left V 2 bases short and J 6 bases short, with 15 bases between. Germline CDR1 reads SGHRS; CDR2 reads YFSETQ. The CDR3 has 14 residues.

This clonotype has a count of ten or more. The rearrangement joins TRBV5-1 to TRBJ2-1, with D possibly being TRBD2 (6 bases). Germline V gene data show CDR1 as SGHRS and CDR2 as YFSETQ. The CDR3 is 12 residues long. V lost 3 bases, J lost 9 bases, and 10 bases lay in between. The CDR3 bases are TGCGCCAGCAGCTCGGGGGTTGGTGAGCAGTTCTTC. Translated, it gives CASSSGVGEQFF.

The chain has TRBV12-3 or TRBV12-4 and TRBJ2-1, with D possibly TRBD2 on 6 matching bases. Deletions cut 6 bases from V and 10 bases from J, with 13 bases between. The CDR3 spans 12 residues. The CDR3 nucleotides are TGTGCCAGCAGACACCGGGACTTCGAGCAGTTCTTC. Its translation: CASRHRDFEQFF.

This clonotype was found many times. This sequence joins TRBV14 and TRBJ1-3; tentative D call: TRBD1 (5 bases). Germline lookup yields CDR1 SGHDN and CDR2 FVKESK. Trimming stripped 0 bases from V and 3 bases from J, with 15 bases between. This CDR3 region has 17 residues. CDR3 residues: CASSQDPAGFGGNTIYF. The DNA for the CDR3 is TGTGCCAGCAGCCAAGATCCCGCAGGGTTCGGTGGAAACACCATATATTTT.

Note on this clonotype: This may be a read error: a much more frequent sequence differs by one nucleotide. The genes are TRBV20-1 and TRBJ2-3; D gene unclear. The CDR3 has 15 residues. Germline V gene data show CDR1 as DFQATT and CDR2 as SNEGSKA (reference sequence). V lost 1 base to trimming and J lost 3 bases, with 14 bases between them. CDR3 sequence reads: CSARGGTSRTDTQYF. The CDR3 DNA is TGCAGTGCTAGAGGGGGAACAAGCAGAACAGATACGCAGTATTTT.

This clonotype was counted ten times or more. J is TRBJ1-3 and V is TRBV3-1; D is undetermined. CDR3 length: 15 amino acids. Germline loops: CDR1 LGHDT, CDR2 YNNKEL (reference sequence). V was pared by 1 base and J by 3 bases, with 10 bases between. CDR3 in amino acids: CASSQGAYSGNTIYF. CDR3 nucleotides: TGTGCCAGCAGCCAAGGGGCGTACAGTGGAAACACCATATATTTT.

At least ten counts were recorded for this clonotype. The chain recombines TRBV3-1 with TRBJ1-1; D is undetermined. This CDR3 has 14 residues. Trimming cost V 2 bases and J 1 base, with 8 bases left between them. The V gene's germline CDR1 is LGHDT and CDR2 YNNKEL (reference sequence). The CDR3 region is CASSQTFGNTEAFF. The CDR3 bases are TGTGCCAGCAGCCAAACATTTGGGAACACTGAAGCTTTCTTT. Full variable domain (remainder filled in from reference TRBV3-1 and TRBJ1-1): DTAVSQTPKYLVTQMGNDKSIKCEQNLGHDTMYWYKQDSKKFLKIMFSYNNKELIINETVPNRFSPKSPDKAHLNLHINSLELGDSAVYFCASSQTFGNTEAFFGQGTRLTVV.